Following are 20 T cell receptor beta chains from one sample sequenced in a study of blood T cell repertoires in COVID-19. Using immunoSEQ multiplex PCR, the repertoire was profiled, and TCRdb retains in-frame clones only, with some absent. The data contain about 83,000 clones, roughly 86% of them singletons. The sequencing input was peripheral blood. Receptor source: a man aged 80 or over with active or convalescent COVID-19.

J is TRBJ2-3 and V is TRBV3-1 (or the pseudogene TRBV3-2), with 11 bases identical to TRBD2. Germline V gene lookup returns CDR1 LGHDT and CDR2 YNNKEL (reference sequence). CDR3 length: 15 residues. Unmatched junction bases numbered 7, after V lost 4 bases and J lost 7 bases. As DNA, the CDR3 is TGTGCCAGCAGCCCCCCTAGCGGGAGGAGGTATACGCAGTATTTT. This encodes CASSPPSGRRYTQYF.

The V gene is TRBV6-5, the J gene TRBJ2-7; D is perhaps TRBD1 (6 bases). This CDR3 comprises 16 residues. Trimming took 0 bases from V and 0 from J, leaving 12 bases between them. Germline values: CDR1 MNHEY, CDR2 SVGAGI. CDR3 nucleotides: TGTGCCAGCAGTTACTCGGTAGGACAGAGCTCCTACGAGCAGTACGTC. The encoded protein is CASSYSVGQSSYEQYV.

The genes are TRBV18 and TRBJ2-1; 9 bases align to TRBD1. From germline, CDR1 is KGHSH and CDR2 LQKENI. The CDR3 loop spans 15 amino acids. V shed 3 bases and J 6 bases; nucleotides not matched to a gene: 6. CDR3: CASSPYRGQGNEQFF. The CDR3 DNA follows: TGTGCCAGCTCACCGTACAGGGGGCAGGGCAATGAGCAGTTCTTC.

The chain carries TRBV6-4 and TRBJ2-1; 11 bases align to TRBD1. Germline-derived CDR1 and CDR2 are MRHNA and SNTAGT. This CDR3 is built from 16 residues. V was pared by 1 base and J by 6 bases, with 5 bases of the junction left unmatched. CDR3 residues: CASSDFGQGAGNEQFF. The CDR3 coding sequence is TGTGCCAGCAGTGACTTTGGACAGGGGGCTGGCAATGAGCAGTTCTTC.

This chain uses TRBV2 with TRBJ1-1; the D is unclear. The germline V and J ends were trimmed by 2 bases and 1 base, with 5 bases remaining between them. The CDR3 is 13 residues long. Germline lookup yields CDR1 SNHLY and CDR2 FYNNEI. In DNA form, the CDR3 reads TGTGCCAGCAGTGAAACCAGGAACACTGAAGCTTTCTTT. It yields the protein CASSETRNTEAFF. Full variable domain (outside the CDR3, taken from reference TRBV2 and TRBJ1-1): EPEVTQTPSHQVTQMGQEVILRCVPISNHLYFYWYRQILGQKVEFLVSFYNNEISEKSEIFDDQFSVERPDGSNFTLKIRSTKLEDSAMYFCASSETRNTEAFFGQGTRLTVV.

Only one count was recorded for this clone. This chain links TRBV2 with TRBJ2-2, with D tentatively TRBD1 (6 bases). There are 14 residues in the CDR3. Trimming left V 5 bases short and J 4 bases short, with 11 bases between. Germline V CDR1 and CDR2: SNHLY, FYNNEI. CDR3 in DNA: TGTGCCAGCAGTCACAGGGTCCCCACCGGGGAGCTGTTTTTT. It codes for CASSHRVPTGELFF.

V is TRBV18 and J is TRBJ2-1, with TRBD2 matching 8 bases. V was pared by 2 bases and J by 8 bases, with 11 bases of the junction left unmatched. The CDR3 runs 16 residues. CDR1 KGHSH and CDR2 LQKENI come from the germline V gene. The CDR3 protein is CASSPTISGRGDEQFF. The DNA of the CDR3 is TGTGCCAGCTCACCAACGATAAGCGGGAGAGGCGATGAGCAGTTCTTC.

The chain has TRBV28 and TRBJ1-4; D remains ambiguous. The CDR3 loop spans 10 amino acids. The ends were cut back, 6 bases at V and 8 bases at J, with 4 bases in the middle. Germline V gene sequence: CDR1 MDHEN, CDR2 SYDVKM. CDR3 residues: CASRREKLFF. Written as DNA, the CDR3 is TGTGCCAGCAGGAGGGAAAAACTGTTTTTT.

This chain uses TRBV6-5 with TRBJ1-1; tentative D call: TRBD1 (6 bases). The V end lost 5 bases, the J end lost 4 bases, and 14 bases lay between the germline ends. This CDR3 spans 14 amino acids. The V gene's germline CDR1 is MNHEY and CDR2 SVGAGI. CDR3 residues: CASSRDRWSTEAFF. CDR3 bases: TGTGCCAGCAGTCGAGACAGGTGGTCCACTGAAGCTTTCTTT.

This chain joins TRBV5-1 and TRBJ2-3; D remains ambiguous. The CDR3 is 15 amino acids. V lost 1 base, J lost 0 bases, and 9 bases lay in between. Looked up from germline, CDR1 is SGHRS and CDR2 is YFSETQ. CDR3 residues: CASSLTVLSTDTQYF. Here the CDR3 DNA reads TGCGCCAGCAGCTTGACAGTCCTTAGCACAGATACGCAGTATTTT.

The chain has TRBV19 and TRBJ2-1; a possible D gene is TRBD2 (6 bases). Germline V gene sequence: CDR1 LNHDA, CDR2 SQIVND (reference sequence). V was clipped by 6 bases and J by 7 bases, with 16 bases between them. This CDR3 has 14 amino acids. The DNA for the CDR3 is TGTGCCAGTAGCCGTGCTAGGGACTCAAATGAGCAGTTCTTC. Translated: CASSRARDSNEQFF.

This sequence joins TRBV18 and TRBJ1-4; the match to TRBD1 covers 11 bases. The CDR3 totals 16 residues. With 2 bases clipped from V and 7 bases from J, the junction kept 6 bases outside the gene matches. Germline V gene lookup returns CDR1 KGHSH and CDR2 LQKENI. In DNA, the CDR3 is TGTGCCAGCTCACCAAGGACAGGGGGCGCGGGTGAAAAACTGTTTTTT. Translating it yields CASSPRTGGAGEKLFF.

This sequence joins TRBV29-1 and TRBJ2-3; a possible D gene is TRBD1 (6 bases). Looked up from germline, CDR1 is SQVTM and CDR2 is ANQGSEA. CDR3 length: 15 amino acids. V lost 1 base and J 4 bases, leaving 15 bases between the germline ends. CDR3: CSVEVAAGVADTQYF. CDR3 DNA: TGCAGCGTTGAAGTGGCGGCAGGGGTGGCAGATACGCAGTATTTT.

This chain connects TRBV7-2 to TRBJ2-1; the match to TRBD2 covers 9 bases. The V segment lost 7 bases and the J segment 3 bases; nucleotides outside the gene matches: 10. The CDR3 is made up of 16 amino acids. The germline V gene has CDR1 SGHTA and CDR2 FQGNSA. In nucleotides, the CDR3 is TGTGCCAGCACCCCTGACTCTAGCGGGGTCTACAATGAGCAGTTCTTC. Amino acid sequence: CASTPDSSGVYNEQFF. The whole variable domain, remainder taken from reference TRBV7-2 and TRBJ2-1, is GAGVSQSPSNKVTEKGKDVELRCDPISGHTALYWYRQSLGQGLEFLIYFQGNSAPDKSGLPSDRFSAERTGGSVSTLTIQRTQQEDSAVYLCASTPDSSGVYNEQFFGPGTRLTVL.

The chain has TRBV5-4 and TRBJ2-2; 7 positions agree with TRBD2. V was pared by 3 bases and J by 5 bases, with 13 bases of the junction left unmatched. The CDR3 runs to 17 residues. Germline loops: CDR1 SGHNT, CDR2 YYREEE (reference sequence). The CDR3 sequence is CASSYGRGLQTTGELFF. In DNA, the CDR3 is TGTGCCAGCAGCTACGGCCGGGGACTACAAACGACCGGGGAGCTGTTTTTT.

This rearrangement joins TRBV5-4 to TRBJ1-4; TRBD1 matches at 10 bases. CDR3 length: 15 amino acids. J gave up 7 bases and V 4 bases, and 7 bases lay outside the gene matches. Per germline, CDR1 SGHNT and CDR2 YYREEE (reference sequence). The DNA for the CDR3 is TGTGCCAGCAGCCTCGGGACAGGGGTTTCTGAAAAACTGTTTTTT. This sequence encodes CASSLGTGVSEKLFF. Filled out from reference TRBV5-4 and TRBJ1-4, the complete variable domain reads ETGVTQSPTHLIKTRGQQVTLRCSSQSGHNTVSWYQQALGQGPQFIFQYYREEENGRGNFPPRFSGLQFPNYSSELNVNALELDDSALYLCASSLGTGVSEKLFFGSGTQLSVL.

The V gene is TRBV21-1, the J gene TRBJ2-5; the tabulated D call, TRBD2, remains unverified against the DNA. TRBV21-1 is a documented pseudogene. The CDR3 runs 15 residues. Here the CDR3 DNA reads TGTGCCAGCAGCAAAGTTTGCGACTACCAAGAGACCCAGTACTTC. This translates into CASSKVCDYQETQYF.

The chain links TRBV24-1 to TRBJ1-2; 9 nucleotides match TRBD1. Unmatched junction bases numbered 23, after V lost 8 bases and J lost 2 bases. The germline V gene encodes CDR1 KGHDR and CDR2 SFDVKD. The CDR3 length is 20 residues. In DNA form, the CDR3 reads TGTGCCACCACCCAGAACACGGCACAGGGGGCGTTAAGGGCGAACTATGGCTACACCTTC. Encoded protein: CATTQNTAQGALRANYGYTF.

The chain joins TRBV7-2 to TRBJ2-1; 13 bases line up with TRBD2. With 5 bases clipped from V and 2 bases from J, the junction kept 3 bases outside the gene matches. This CDR3 is built from 16 residues. CDR1 and CDR2 (germline): SGHTA, FQGNSA. In DNA form, the CDR3 reads TGTGCCAGCAGCAGGACTAGCGGGGGAACCTACAATGAGCAGTTCTTC. Protein product: CASSRTSGGTYNEQFF.

V and J are TRBV27 and TRBJ1-5; no firm D call. The CDR3 extends over 14 amino acids. CDR1 is MNHEY and CDR2 is SMNVEV in the germline V gene (reference sequence). Deletions cut 3 bases from V and 3 bases from J, with 9 bases between. CDR3 loop: CASSFTGTNQPQHF. CDR3 sequence (DNA): TGTGCCAGCAGTTTTACGGGAACCAATCAGCCCCAGCATTTT.